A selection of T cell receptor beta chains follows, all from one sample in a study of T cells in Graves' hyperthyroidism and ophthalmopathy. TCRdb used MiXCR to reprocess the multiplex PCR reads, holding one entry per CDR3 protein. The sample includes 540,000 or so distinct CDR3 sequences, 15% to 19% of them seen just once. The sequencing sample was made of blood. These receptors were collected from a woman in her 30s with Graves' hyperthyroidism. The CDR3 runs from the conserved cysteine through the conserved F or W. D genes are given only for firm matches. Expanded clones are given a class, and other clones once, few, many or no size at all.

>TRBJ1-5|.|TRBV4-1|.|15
CASSQVGRDNQPQHF
TGCGCCAGCAGCCAAGTCGGCAGGGATAATCAGCCCCAGCATTTT
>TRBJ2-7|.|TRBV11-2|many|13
CASSSVGGYEQYF
TGTGCCAGCAGCTCAGTAGGGGGCTACGAGCAGTACTTC
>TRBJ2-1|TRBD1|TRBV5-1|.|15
CASSRPGQGDNEQFF
TGCGCCAGCAGCCGTCCGGGACAGGGGGACAATGAGCAGTTCTTC
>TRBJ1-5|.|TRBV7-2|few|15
CASSLLGLGDQPQHF
TGTGCCAGCAGCCTGTTGGGTCTGGGGGATCAGCCCCAGCATTTT
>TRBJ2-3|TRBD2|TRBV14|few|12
CASSQAGGSQYF
TGTGCCAGCAGCCAAGCGGGGGGGTCGCAGTATTTT
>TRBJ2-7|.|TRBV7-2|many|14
CASSFFQGTYEQYF
TGTGCCAGCAGCTTCTTTCAAGGAACCTACGAGCAGTACTTC
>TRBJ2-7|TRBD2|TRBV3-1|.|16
CASSQTGGTRTYEQYF
TGTGCCAGCAGCCAAACCGGAGGGACTAGGACCTACGAGCAGTACTTC
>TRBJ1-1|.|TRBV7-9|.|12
CASSYGTGWSFF
TGTGCCAGCAGCTACGGAACAGGGTGGTCTTTCTTT
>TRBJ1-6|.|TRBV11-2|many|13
CASSLDRGGPLHF
TGTGCCAGCAGCTTAGATCGGGGCGGACCCCTCCACTTT
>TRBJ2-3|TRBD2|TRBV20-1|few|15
CSARVGGSITDTQYF
TGCAGTGCTAGAGTGGGCGGGAGTATCACAGATACGCAGTATTTT
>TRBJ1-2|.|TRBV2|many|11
CASRPYYGYTF
TGTGCCAGCAGACCGTACTATGGCTACACCTTC
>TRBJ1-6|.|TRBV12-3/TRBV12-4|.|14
CASSFQGRSSPLHF
TGTGCCAGCAGTTTTCAGGGACGTAGTTCACCCCTCCACTTT
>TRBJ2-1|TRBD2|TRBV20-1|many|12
CSESGRTDEQFF
TGCAGTGAAAGCGGGAGGACGGATGAGCAGTTCTTC
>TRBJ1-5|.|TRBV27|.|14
CASSPFRGNQPQHF
TGTGCCAGCAGCCCCTTTAGGGGTAATCAGCCCCAGCATTTT
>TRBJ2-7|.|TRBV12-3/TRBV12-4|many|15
CASSLKAAPSYEQYF
TGTGCCAGCAGTTTAAAAGCGGCGCCCTCCTACGAGCAGTACTTC
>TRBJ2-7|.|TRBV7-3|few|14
CASSLSGSQDEQYF
TGTGCCAGCAGCTTATCCGGGAGCCAGGACGAGCAGTACTTC
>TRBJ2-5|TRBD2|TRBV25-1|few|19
CASSAQPGTSGSGQETQYF
TGTGCCAGCAGTGCCCAACCCGGGACTAGCGGGAGCGGACAAGAGACCCAGTACTTC
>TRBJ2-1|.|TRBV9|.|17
CASSPGRGLSSYNEQFF
TGTGCCAGCAGCCCCGGTCGTGGGCTTAGCTCCTACAATGAGCAGTTCTTC
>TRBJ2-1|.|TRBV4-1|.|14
CASSQSAGNNEQFF
TGCGCCAGCAGCCAATCGGCGGGTAACAATGAGCAGTTCTTC
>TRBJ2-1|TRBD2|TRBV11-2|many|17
CASSSPGLAGIGNEQFF
TGTGCCAGCAGCTCGCCGGGACTAGCGGGAATCGGCAATGAGCAGTTCTTC
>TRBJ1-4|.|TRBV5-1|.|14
CASSPRGPEEKLFF
TGCGCCAGCAGCCCCCGTGGCCCCGAAGAAAAACTGTTTTTT
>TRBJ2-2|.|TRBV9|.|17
CASSVNGVGFRTGELFF
TGTGCCAGCAGCGTAAATGGTGTTGGGTTTCGGACCGGGGAGCTGTTTTTT
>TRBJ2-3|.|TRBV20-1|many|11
CSDRLTDTQYF
TGCAGTGACAGACTCACAGATACGCAGTATTTT
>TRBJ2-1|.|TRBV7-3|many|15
CASSRSGDTYNEQFF
TGTGCCAGCAGCCGCTCGGGTGATACCTACAATGAGCAGTTCTTC
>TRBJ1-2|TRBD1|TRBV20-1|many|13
CSARFTGGYGYTF
TGCAGTGCTAGGTTCACAGGGGGCTATGGCTACACCTTC
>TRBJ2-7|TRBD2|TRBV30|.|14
CAWTRLAGLYEQYF
TGTGCCTGGACGAGACTAGCCGGATTATACGAGCAGTACTTC
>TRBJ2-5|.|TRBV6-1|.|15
CASTPGGGSQETQYF
TGTGCCAGCACCCCCGGAGGGGGCAGTCAAGAGACCCAGTACTTC
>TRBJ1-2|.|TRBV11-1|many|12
CASSSGDYGYTF
TGTGCCAGCAGCTCGGGCGACTATGGCTACACCTTC
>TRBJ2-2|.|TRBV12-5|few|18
CASGRSAGQSTNTGELFF
TGTGCTAGTGGGCGATCCGCGGGACAGAGCACGAACACCGGGGAGCTGTTTTTT
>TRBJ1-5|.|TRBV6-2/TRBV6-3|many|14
CASSYGSSNQPQHF
TGTGCCAGCAGTTACGGGAGTAGCAATCAGCCCCAGCATTTT
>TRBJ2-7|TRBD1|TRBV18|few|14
CASSVDRGSYEQYF
TGTGCCAGCTCAGTCGACAGGGGGTCCTACGAGCAGTACTTC
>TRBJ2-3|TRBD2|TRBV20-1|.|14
CSAPATSGEDTQYF
TGCAGTGCTCCTGCCACTAGCGGGGAAGATACGCAGTATTTT
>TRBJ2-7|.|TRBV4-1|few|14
CASSQGEAYYEQYF
TGCGCCAGCAGCCAAGGGGAAGCTTACTACGAGCAGTACTTC
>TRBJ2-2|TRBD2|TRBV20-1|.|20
CSATAGGLKKTSGHTGELFF
TGCAGTGCTACGGCGGGAGGGCTTAAAAAAACCTCCGGACACACCGGGGAGCTGTTTTTT
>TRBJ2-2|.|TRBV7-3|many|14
CASSARSHTGELFF
TGTGCCAGCAGCGCTAGGTCACACACCGGGGAGCTGTTTTTT
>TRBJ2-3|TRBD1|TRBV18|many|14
CASSPNDRADTQYF
TGTGCCAGCTCACCAAATGACAGGGCCGATACGCAGTATTTT
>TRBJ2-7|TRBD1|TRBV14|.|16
CASSQDRGQEFYEQYF
TGTGCCAGCAGTCAAGATAGAGGACAGGAATTCTACGAGCAGTACTTC
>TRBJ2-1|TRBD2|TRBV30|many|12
CAWTSGSNEQFF
TGTGCCTGGACTAGCGGGAGCAATGAGCAGTTCTTC
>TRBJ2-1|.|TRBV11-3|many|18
CARISEVGPGRSYNEQFF
TGTGCCAGGATCTCTGAGGTGGGCCCAGGACGATCATACAATGAGCAGTTCTTC
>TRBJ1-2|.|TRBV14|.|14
CASSKEAISDGYTF
TGTGCCAGCAGCAAAGAGGCTATTTCGGACGGCTACACCTTC
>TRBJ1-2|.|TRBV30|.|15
CAWRFLGGGDYGYTF
TGTGCCTGGAGATTCCTTGGGGGCGGGGACTATGGCTACACCTTC
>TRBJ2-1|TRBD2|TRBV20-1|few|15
CSAGGGTSGRNEQFF
TGCAGTGCTGGGGGGGGGACTAGCGGGAGGAATGAGCAGTTCTTC
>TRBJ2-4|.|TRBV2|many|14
CASSADLAKNIQYF
TGTGCCAGCAGTGCGGATCTAGCCAAAAACATTCAGTACTTC
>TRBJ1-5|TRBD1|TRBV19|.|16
CASTQSGTVFNQPQHF
TGTGCCAGCACCCAATCCGGGACAGTTTTCAATCAGCCCCAGCATTTT
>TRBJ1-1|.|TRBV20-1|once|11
CSARDYGEAFF
TGCAGTGCTAGAGATTATGGTGAAGCTTTCTTT
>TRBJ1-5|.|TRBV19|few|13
CASRTRGSQPQHF
TGTGCCAGTAGGACCCGGGGGTCCCAGCCCCAGCATTTT
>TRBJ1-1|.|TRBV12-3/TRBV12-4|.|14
CASSSHGASTEAFF
TGTGCCAGCAGCTCCCACGGGGCGAGCACTGAAGCTTTCTTT
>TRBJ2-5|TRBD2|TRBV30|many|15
CAWSVRTSGKETQYF
TGTGCCTGGAGTGTACGGACTAGCGGGAAGGAGACCCAGTACTTC
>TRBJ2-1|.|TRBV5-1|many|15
CASSLPSSAGIEQFF
TGCGCCAGCAGCTTGCCCTCTTCTGCGGGGATTGAGCAGTTCTTC
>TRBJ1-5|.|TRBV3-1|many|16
CASSQDHPGTNQPQHF
TGTGCCAGCAGCCAAGATCATCCAGGTACCAATCAGCCCCAGCATTTT
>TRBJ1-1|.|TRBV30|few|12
CAWSRSGTEAFF
TGTGCCTGGAGTCGGTCGGGCACTGAAGCTTTCTTT
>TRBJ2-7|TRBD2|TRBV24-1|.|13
CAIWTSGMYEQYF
TGTGCCATCTGGACTAGCGGGATGTACGAGCAGTACTTC
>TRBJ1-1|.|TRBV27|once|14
CATSPGGGNTEAFF
TGTGCCACCAGTCCCGGGGGCGGGAACACTGAAGCTTTCTTT
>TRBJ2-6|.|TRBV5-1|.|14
CASSLVARANVLTF
TGCGCCAGCAGCCTTGTGGCCCGGGCCAACGTCCTGACTTTC